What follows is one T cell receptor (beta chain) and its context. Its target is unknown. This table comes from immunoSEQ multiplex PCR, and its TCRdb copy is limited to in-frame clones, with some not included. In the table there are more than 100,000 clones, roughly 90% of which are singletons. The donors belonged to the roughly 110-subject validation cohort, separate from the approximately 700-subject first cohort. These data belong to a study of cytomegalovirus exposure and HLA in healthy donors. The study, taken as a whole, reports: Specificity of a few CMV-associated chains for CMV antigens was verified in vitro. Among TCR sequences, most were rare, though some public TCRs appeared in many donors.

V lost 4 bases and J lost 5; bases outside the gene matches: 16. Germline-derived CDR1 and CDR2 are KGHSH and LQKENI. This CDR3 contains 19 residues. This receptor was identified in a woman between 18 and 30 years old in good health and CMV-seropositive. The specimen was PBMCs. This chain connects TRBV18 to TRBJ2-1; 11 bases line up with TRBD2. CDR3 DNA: TGTGCCAGCTCACGACAAGAAAAGTTGCTAGCGGGGGGAAACAATGAGCAGTTCTTC. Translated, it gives CASSRQEKLLAGGNNEQFF.